The sequence of this TCR beta chain was determined in a study of blood T cell repertoires in COVID-19. As for the study in general: Whether acute or convalescent, the COVID-19 samples came from the United States, Italy and Spain. The cDNA or gDNA used as material had been derived from T cells, B-cell-depleted T cells, or PBMCs.

This clone occurred once. Under the authors' procedure: Using reference gene primer amplification, nucleated cell counts were estimated. Clones were read by immunoSEQ multiplex PCR, and TCRdb kept only the in-frame ones, dropping some. V and J calls and clone size are copied from that table; D and trimming were computed from the DNA. The profile shows some 300,000 clones, roughly nine tenths of them singletons. The CDR3 totals 15 residues. The junction had 10 bases not matched to a gene; V was cut back by 6 bases and J by 8 bases. Germline V gene lookup returns CDR1 MDHEN and CDR2 SYDVKM. Enrolled during active infection, Seattle patients were then followed longitudinally.

The chain has TRBV28 and TRBJ1-4, with 9 bases matching TRBD1. Sequenced sample: peripheral blood. This TCR was recovered from a woman aged 30 to 39 with COVID-19, enrolled during active disease. CDR3 DNA: TGTGCCAGCAGCCAGAACAGGGGGCGGTCCGAAAAACTGTTTTTT. Encoded protein: CASSQNRGRSEKLFF.